Below, 5 T cell receptor beta chains from the same sample are listed, as sequenced in a study of blood T cells in healthy people across ages. Using a J-beta primer mix together with a sample-barcoded 5' primer, a second PCR was run for about 6 to 12 cycles. Each CDR3 protein gets one entry after TCRdb re-called the 5' RACE reads with MiXCR. The data show roughly 680,000 distinct CDR3 sequences, with approximately 52% seen just once and about 13% held by the top ten. The sequenced material came from blood. These receptors were obtained from an elderly woman in good health.

Regarding this clonotype: This may arise from a read error, as a much more abundant clone is one base away. V gene TRBV29-1 combines with J gene TRBJ2-3; D not resolved. Deletions cut 3 bases from V and 0 bases from J, with 4 bases between. This CDR3 comprises 12 residues. Germline values: CDR1 SQVTM, CDR2 ANQGSEA. The CDR3 DNA reads TGCAGCGTTGATCCTAGCACAGATACGCAGTATTTT. This encodes CSVDPSTDTQYF.

This clonotype was seen a few times. The rearrangement links TRBV12-3 or TRBV12-4 to TRBJ2-3, with TRBD2 as a possible D gene (7 bases). This CDR3 has 14 residues. V dropped 2 bases and J dropped 11 bases, with 17 bases sitting between them. CDR3 sequence reads: CASSLRGGTDVQYF. The CDR3 DNA is TGTGCCAGCAGTTTAAGGGGGGGAACAGATGTGCAGTATTTT.

This rearrangement joins TRBV11-3 to TRBJ2-5, with D possibly being TRBD2 (7 bases). The CDR3 loop spans 16 amino acids. V gave up 5 bases and J gave up 11 bases, with 27 bases separating them. Germline CDR1 SGHNT, CDR2 YENEEA. The CDR3 region has the DNA TGTGCCAGCAGCCCTAGGGGGGGGGCGACGGCCAATGAGCAGTACTTC. Amino acids: CASSPRGGATANEQYF. The whole variable domain, filled in from reference TRBV11-3 and TRBJ2-5, reads EAGVVQSPRYKIIEKKQPVAFWCNPISGHNTLYWYLQNLGQGPELLIRYENEEAVDDSQLPKDRFSAERLKGVDSTLKIQPAELGDSAVYLCASSPRGGATANEQYFGPGTRLLVL.

V usage is TRBV7-2 and J usage is TRBJ2-7; D possibly matches TRBD1 or TRBD2 (5 bases each). V dropped 4 bases and J dropped 3 bases, with 10 bases sitting between them. Germline CDR1 reads SGHTA; CDR2 reads FQGNSA. This CDR3 comprises 13 residues. The CDR3 sequence: CASSSRDGYEQYF. For the CDR3, the DNA is TGTGCCAGCAGCTCTCGGGACGGCTACGAGCAGTACTTC. Complete variable domain (other parts from reference TRBV7-2 and TRBJ2-7): GAGVSQSPSNKVTEKGKDVELRCDPISGHTALYWYRQSLGQGLEFLIYFQGNSAPDKSGLPSDRFSAERTGGSVSTLTIQRTQQEDSAVYLCASSSRDGYEQYFGPGTRLTVT.

The gene calls are TRBV6-2 or TRBV6-3 and TRBJ1-2; no clear D. This CDR3 contains 14 residues. V dropped 2 bases and J dropped 4 bases, with 11 bases sitting between them. Germline CDR1 is MNHEY and CDR2 is SVGEGT. DNA of the CDR3: TGTGCCAGCAGTTACACGGGATTGAGCTATGGCTACACCTTC. This encodes CASSYTGLSYGYTF.